This paragraph covers one T cell receptor beta chain sequence. The data derive from a study of shared clonotypes between healthy human individuals. The protocol was immunoSEQ multiplex PCR, while the TCRdb copy is restricted to in-frame clones and leaves out a portion. The sample shows roughly 490,000 clones, 76% of them seen only once. J gave up 5 bases and V 6 bases, and 5 bases lay outside the gene matches. Germline V gene sequence: CDR1 MNHNS, CDR2 SASEGT. The CDR3 extends over 15 amino acids. The sequence came from a middle-aged woman in good health. Some clones in this sample may be carry-over from other donors' samples. This chain uses TRBV6-1 with TRBJ2-2, with 11 bases identical to TRBD1. The specimen was PBMCs. Written as DNA, the CDR3 is TGTGCCAGCAGGTGGGGACAGGGGGAAACCGGGGAGCTGTTTTTT. It codes for CASRWGQGETGELFF.